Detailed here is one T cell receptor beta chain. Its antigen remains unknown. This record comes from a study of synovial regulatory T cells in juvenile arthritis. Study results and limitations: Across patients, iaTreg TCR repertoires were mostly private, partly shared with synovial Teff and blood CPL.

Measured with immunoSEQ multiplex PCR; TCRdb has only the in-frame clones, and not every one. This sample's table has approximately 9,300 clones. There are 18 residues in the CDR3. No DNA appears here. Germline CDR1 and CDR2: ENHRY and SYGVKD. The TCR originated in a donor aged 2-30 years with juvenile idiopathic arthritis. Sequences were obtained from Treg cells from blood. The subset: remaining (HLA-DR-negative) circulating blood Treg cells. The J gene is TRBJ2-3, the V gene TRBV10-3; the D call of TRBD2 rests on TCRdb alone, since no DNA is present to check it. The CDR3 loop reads CAIRKGSAGGPSTDTQYF.